These T cell receptor beta chains were read from a single sample in a study of beta chain features in type 1 diabetes. The table came from immunoSEQ multiplex PCR; TCRdb's copy has only in-frame clones and leaves some out. The data show about 660,000 clones, about an eighth seen once. Material for sequencing was naive CD4+ T cells from blood. These receptors were taken from a man between 18 and 29 years old with type 1 diabetes. CDR3s include the opening cysteine and the closing phenylalanine or tryptophan. Each record gives: D gene, clone size, J gene, V gene, CDR3 protein, CDR3 DNA. D genes are given only for firm matches. Only some rows state a clone size, as once, few, many or a class for expanded clones.

>.|.|TRBJ1-1|TRBV19
CASLRSAEMNTEAFF
TGTGCCAGCCTACGTTCTGCGGAGATGAACACTGAAGCTTTCTTT
>TRBD2|.|TRBJ2-3|TRBV6-1
CASSEGWEGDTQYF
TGTGCCAGCAGTGAAGGCTGGGAGGGCGATACGCAGTATTTT
>TRBD1|few|TRBJ2-4|TRBV9
CASSPRDRGGYIQYF
TGTGCCAGCAGCCCCCGGGACAGGGGAGGATACATTCAGTACTTC
>.|few|TRBJ1-5|TRBV6-1
CASSPGGRDNQPQHF
TGTGCCAGCAGCCCGGGGGGACGTGACAATCAGCCCCAGCATTTT
>TRBD1|.|TRBJ2-2|TRBV2
CASSPGQTTGELFF
TGTGCCAGCAGTCCGGGACAGACCACCGGGGAGCTGTTTTTT
>TRBD1|.|TRBJ1-1|TRBV29-1
CSAGQDVMNTEAFF
TGCAGCGCTGGACAGGACGTAATGAACACTGAAGCTTTCTTT
>TRBD1|.|TRBJ2-1|TRBV4-3
CATQQGPGDEQFF
TGCGCCACACAACAGGGGCCAGGCGATGAGCAGTTCTTC
>TRBD1|.|TRBJ1-1|TRBV7-9
CASSPRTGGTTEAFF
TGTGCCAGCAGCCCAAGGACAGGGGGAACCACTGAAGCTTTCTTT
>.|.|TRBJ2-3|TRBV30
CAWSVPFGGVTDTQYF
TGTGCCTGGAGTGTACCGTTCGGGGGTGTCACAGATACGCAGTATTTT
>TRBD2|.|TRBJ2-7|TRBV28
CASSSPTSASYEQYF
TGTGCCAGCAGTTCCCCGACTAGCGCCTCCTACGAGCAGTACTTC
>TRBD1|few|TRBJ2-5|TRBV7-2
CASSSDRGAAQYF
TGTGCCAGCAGCTCGGACAGGGGGGCGGCCCAGTACTTC
>.|.|TRBJ2-6|TRBV5-6
CASFLNRRYSGANVLTF
TGTGCCAGCTTCCTAAACAGGAGATACTCTGGGGCCAACGTCCTGACTTTC
>.|few|TRBJ2-7|TRBV7-9
CASSLRNYEQYF
TGTGCCAGCAGCCTGAGAAACTACGAGCAGTACTTC
>TRBD1|few|TRBJ2-7|TRBV5-6
CASSVFGQGSYEQYF
TGTGCCAGCAGCGTGTTCGGACAGGGCTCCTACGAGCAGTACTTC
>.|.|TRBJ2-7|TRBV25-1
CASSSDAYEQYF
TGTGCCAGCAGTTCAGATGCATACGAGCAGTACTTC
>.|.|TRBJ1-1|TRBV29-1
CSVTRSTMNTEAFF
TGCAGCGTTACCAGAAGTACCATGAACACTGAAGCTTTCTTT
>.|few|TRBJ1-2|TRBV2
CASSEEGGYTF
TGTGCCAGCAGTGAAGAGGGTGGCTACACCTTC
>.|few|TRBJ2-6|TRBV30
CAWSVRGGANVLTF
TGTGCCTGGAGTGTAAGAGGAGGGGCCAACGTCCTGACTTTC
>.|.|TRBJ1-1|TRBV27
CASSLVSMNTEAFF
TGTGCCAGCAGTTTAGTCAGTATGAACACTGAAGCTTTCTTT
>TRBD1|few|TRBJ2-7|TRBV14
CASSRDRLSYEQYF
TGTGCCAGCAGTCGGGACAGGCTCTCCTACGAGCAGTACTTC
>.|few|TRBJ2-3|TRBV10-3
CAISAQLGTDTQYF
TGTGCCATCAGTGCCCAGCTAGGCACAGATACGCAGTATTTT
>.|.|TRBJ1-1|TRBV30
CAWSVLPGAFF
TGTGCCTGGAGTGTACTCCCAGGGGCTTTCTTT
>.|few|TRBJ1-5|TRBV5-1
CASSLSGASNQPQHF
TGCGCCAGCAGCTTGTCAGGGGCAAGCAATCAGCCCCAGCATTTT
>.|few|TRBJ2-5|TRBV7-9
CASSLTPAETQYF
TGTGCCAGCAGCCTGACCCCCGCCGAGACCCAGTACTTC
>.|.|TRBJ2-1|TRBV5-1
CASSSRGASSYNEQFF
TGCGCCAGCAGCTCCAGGGGGGCGAGCTCCTACAATGAGCAGTTCTTC
>.|.|TRBJ2-7|TRBV9
CASSVDFSGEQYF
TGTGCCAGCAGCGTAGACTTTAGTGGCGAGCAGTACTTC
>.|.|TRBJ1-5|TRBV2
CASSEGGLSNQPQHF
TGTGCCAGCAGTGAAGGAGGGTTAAGCAATCAGCCCCAGCATTTT
>.|.|TRBJ2-7|TRBV30
CAWGRSYEQYF
TGTGCCTGGGGGCGGTCCTACGAGCAGTACTTC
>TRBD2|.|TRBJ2-3|TRBV2
CASSKTSGRTDTQYF
TGTGCCAGCAGCAAGACTAGCGGGAGGACAGATACGCAGTATTTT
>.|.|TRBJ1-5|TRBV20-1
CSGADLGPQHF
TGCAGTGGCGCTGACTTGGGGCCCCAGCATTTT
>.|.|TRBJ1-2|TRBV18
CASHRDPNYGYTF
TGTGCCAGCCACAGGGATCCAAACTATGGCTACACCTTC
>TRBD2|few|TRBJ2-7|TRBV15
CATSRPSGGAIYEQYF
TGTGCCACCAGCAGGCCTAGCGGGGGGGCGATATACGAGCAGTACTTC
>.|.|TRBJ2-2|TRBV11-2
CASSFRGTGELFF
TGTGCCAGCAGCTTCCGGGGTACCGGGGAACTGTTTTTT
>.|few|TRBJ2-3|TRBV11-2
CASSLDLGGGTDTQYF
TGTGCCAGCAGCTTAGATTTAGGCGGGGGCACAGATACGCAGTATTTT
>.|few|TRBJ1-5|TRBV4-2
CASSQEATIGGNQPQHF
TGTGCCAGCAGCCAAGAAGCAACCATTGGGGGCAATCAGCCCCAGCATTTT
>.|.|TRBJ2-5|TRBV6-5
CASRSSYQETQYF
TGTGCCAGCAGGTCCAGTTACCAAGAGACCCAGTACTTC
>.|.|TRBJ2-5|TRBV11-2
CASSPPSVEGGWETQYF
TGTGCCAGCAGCCCACCCTCGGTGGAGGGGGGGTGGGAGACCCAGTACTTC
>.|few|TRBJ2-1|TRBV4-1
CASSQASNEQFF
TGCGCCAGCAGCCAAGCTTCTAATGAGCAGTTCTTC
>.|.|TRBJ2-5|TRBV6-5
CASSRKGETQYF
TGTGCCAGCAGTAGAAAGGGGGAGACCCAGTACTTC
>.|.|TRBJ2-3|TRBV7-2
CASSPYSEDTQYF
TGTGCCAGCAGCCCCTACTCCGAGGATACGCAGTATTTT
>.|.|TRBJ2-2|TRBV30
CACNRVNTGELFF
TGTGCCTGCAACAGGGTGAACACCGGGGAGCTGTTTTTT
>.|.|TRBJ2-7|TRBV5-4
CASSWDPGVREQYF
TGTGCCAGCAGCTGGGACCCCGGGGTGAGGGAGCAGTACTTC
>.|.|TRBJ1-1|TRBV29-1
CSARQTLNTEAFF
TGCAGCGCTCGACAGACGTTGAACACTGAAGCTTTCTTT
>.|many|TRBJ2-4|TRBV7-9
CASSLALDIQYF
TGTGCCAGCAGCTTAGCTCTCGACATTCAGTACTTC
>.|few|TRBJ2-7|TRBV7-9
CASSLGLGSASHEQYF
TGTGCCAGCAGCCTGGGTTTGGGGTCCGCCTCTCACGAGCAGTACTTC
>.|.|TRBJ2-5|TRBV10-3
CAISGTAEETQYF
TGTGCCATCAGTGGGACGGCCGAAGAGACCCAGTACTTC
>.|few|TRBJ1-5|TRBV5-6
CASSLGQRERQPQHF
TGTGCCAGCAGCTTGGGGCAGAGGGAGCGTCAGCCCCAGCATTTT
>TRBD1|few|TRBJ2-6|TRBV5-5
CASSFRRDRGTSGANVLTF
TGTGCCAGCAGCTTTAGGCGGGACAGGGGCACCTCTGGGGCCAACGTCCTGACTTTC
>.|few|TRBJ1-2|TRBV30
CAWGEQLANYGYTF
TGTGCCTGGGGGGAGCAGTTAGCTAACTATGGCTACACCTTC
>.|.|TRBJ1-5|TRBV7-2
CASSFSGHQPQHF
TGTGCCAGCAGCTTCTCTGGGCATCAGCCCCAGCATTTT
>.|.|TRBJ2-4|TRBV6-5
CASSYHRAKNIQYF
TGTGCCAGCAGTTACCACAGGGCCAAAAACATTCAGTACTTC
>.|few|TRBJ1-2|TRBV28
CASSFSDASYGYTF
TGTGCCAGCAGTTTCTCGGACGCCAGCTATGGCTACACCTTC
>TRBD1|.|TRBJ2-4|TRBV6-5
CASSYLGQGAKNIQYF
TGTGCCAGCAGTTACCTAGGACAGGGGGCCAAAAACATTCAGTACTTC
>TRBD1|.|TRBJ1-6|TRBV30
CAWRDRGPSPLHF
TGTGCCTGGCGGGACAGGGGGCCCTCACCCCTCCACTTT
>TRBD1|.|TRBJ2-5|TRBV7-2
CASSHRTGEETQYF
TGTGCCAGCAGCCATAGGACAGGGGAAGAGACCCAGTACTTC
>.|few|TRBJ2-1|TRBV5-1
CASSSRLDLGNEQFF
TGCGCCAGCAGCTCTCGTCTAGACTTGGGGAATGAGCAGTTCTTC
>TRBD2|.|TRBJ2-3|TRBV2
CASLREAPDTQYF
TGTGCCAGTTTGCGGGAGGCGCCAGATACGCAGTATTTT
>TRBD1|few|TRBJ2-5|TRBV30
CAWDYGTVQETQYF
TGTGCCTGGGATTATGGGACAGTCCAAGAGACCCAGTACTTC
>.|.|TRBJ1-3|TRBV29-1
CSVEDGGRPSGNTIYF
TGCAGCGTTGAAGATGGGGGTCGGCCCTCTGGAAACACCATATATTTT
>.|.|TRBJ2-3|TRBV2
CASVRFANTQYF
TGTGCCAGCGTCAGATTCGCGAATACGCAGTATTTT